This TCR beta chain was captured in a study of cytomegalovirus exposure and HLA in healthy donors. Findings of the study overall: There were reportedly fewer N-insertions in an Asian-associated ancestry cluster than the approximately 670-donor mean, in a later analysis.

Germline-derived CDR1 and CDR2 are SGDLS and YYNGEE. V shed 4 bases, J shed 9 bases, and the junction held 9 bases outside the gene matches. The CDR3 covers 15 residues. This PCR relied on a set of 60 Vbeta primers and 13 Jbeta primers. Profiling relied on immunoSEQ multiplex PCR, and the TCRdb table lists in-frame clones only, not all of them. The sample consists of roughly 100,000 clones, around 77% of them appearing once. To note about this clone: What it recognizes is unknown.

Specimen: PBMCs. The TCR comes from a woman between 40 and 50 years old in good health and CMV-seropositive. This chain joins TRBV9 and TRBJ1-6; 8 bases line up with TRBD1. In DNA form, the CDR3 reads TGTGCCAGCAGCCTCAGGACAGGGATGGCTTCACCCCTCCACTTT. Translated: CASSLRTGMASPLHF.